The next 19 T cell receptor beta chains were all read from a single sample in a study of blood T cell repertoires in COVID-19. TCRdb keeps only in-frame clones here, not all; method: immunoSEQ multiplex PCR. Of more than 150,000 clones listed, around 85% are singletons. Sequencing was done on a sample of peripheral blood. These receptors all come from a woman older than 75 with acute or convalescent COVID-19.

This chain uses TRBV3-1 (or the pseudogene TRBV3-2) with TRBJ2-7; maybe TRBD1 (5 bases). Germline-derived CDR1 and CDR2 are LGHDT and YNNKEL (reference sequence). This CDR3 is built from 15 residues. V was pared by 0 bases and J by 8 bases, with 17 bases between. CDR3 residues: CASSQDRGTFWKQYF. CDR3 DNA: TGTGCCAGCAGCCAAGATAGGGGCACCTTCTGGAAGCAGTACTTC.

V usage is TRBV4-1 and J usage is TRBJ2-3, with 7 bases fitting TRBD2. In germline, CDR1 is MGHRA, CDR2 YSYEKL. The V and J ends lost 4 bases and 5 bases, in that order; junction bases with no gene match: 12. CDR3 length: 16 amino acids. The CDR3, as DNA: TGCGCCAGCAGCCCCCAGTGGGGGGGGGAGGTAGATACGCAGTATTTT. Translation gives CASSPQWGGEVDTQYF.

The rearrangement joins TRBV5-1 to TRBJ2-5; a possible D gene is TRBD2 (6 bases). From germline, CDR1 is SGHRS and CDR2 YFSETQ. V lost 2 bases, J lost 2 bases, and 13 bases lay in between. The CDR3 has 15 amino acids. The CDR3 sequence is CASSLATGLQETQYF. The CDR3 nucleotides are TGCGCCAGCAGCTTAGCGACGGGACTTCAAGAGACCCAGTACTTC.

This chain uses TRBV18 with TRBJ2-2, with 9 bases matching TRBD2. The J segment lost 3 bases and the V segment lost 7 bases, leaving 15 bases of the junction unmatched. From germline, CDR1 is KGHSH and CDR2 LQKENI. This CDR3 is built from 18 residues. CDR3 loop: CASYDGLAWGTDTGELFF. CDR3 nucleotides: TGTGCCAGCTACGACGGACTAGCGTGGGGAACTGACACCGGGGAGCTGTTTTTT.

The chain is built from TRBV7-9 and TRBJ2-5; no clear D. V was clipped by 1 base and J by 2 bases, with 8 bases between them. Germline V gene lookup returns CDR1 SEHNR and CDR2 FQNEAQ (reference sequence). The CDR3 spans 14 residues. CDR3 sequence: CASSLDVEQETQYF. The CDR3, as DNA: TGTGCCAGCAGCTTAGATGTAGAACAAGAGACCCAGTACTTC.

CDR3 sequence reads: CASSPPGGVTLRTQYF. The DNA for the CDR3 is TGTGCCAGCTCACCACCGGGCGGGGTGACCTTGCGGACGCAGTATTTT. The rearrangement joins TRBV18 to TRBJ2-3; maybe TRBD2 (6 bases). CDR3 length: 16 residues. V lost 0 bases and J lost 9, with 19 bases in between. Germline V gene lookup returns CDR1 KGHSH and CDR2 LQKENI.

The chain has TRBV12-3 or TRBV12-4 and TRBJ1-2; TRBD1 agrees at 9 bases. CDR3 length equals 13 residues. V lost 7 bases and J lost 7; bases outside the gene matches: 7. CDR3 sequence (DNA): TGTGCCAGCAAGTTTGGGACAGGGTTTGGCTACACCTTC. Translated, it gives CASKFGTGFGYTF.

The rearrangement joins TRBV11-2 to TRBJ2-3; the D gene is possibly TRBD2 (5 bases). Trimming left V 3 bases short and J 0 bases short, with 7 bases between. Germline V gives CDR1 SGHAT, CDR2 FQNNGV. CDR3 length: 14 residues. The CDR3 bases are TGTGCCAGCAGCTTGGACTCTAGCACAGATACGCAGTATTTT. This sequence encodes CASSLDSSTDTQYF.

The chain combines TRBV7-9 with TRBJ2-1, with 10 bases that match TRBD1. In germline, CDR1 is SEHNR, CDR2 FQNEAQ (reference sequence). V was pared by 0 bases and J by 4 bases, with 0 bases of the junction left unmatched. The CDR3 is made up of 15 amino acids. As DNA, the CDR3 is TGTGCCAGCAGCTTAGCGGGACAGGGGTACAATGAGCAGTTCTTC. Amino acid sequence: CASSLAGQGYNEQFF.

This chain uses TRBV2 with TRBJ1-1; tentatively, D is TRBD1 (5 bases). Per germline, CDR1 SNHLY and CDR2 FYNNEI. V gave up 6 bases and J gave up 5 bases, with 13 bases separating them. This CDR3 has 13 amino acids. Here the CDR3 reads CASRGRVVTEAFF. The CDR3 DNA follows: TGTGCCAGCAGGGGCAGGGTGGTGACTGAAGCTTTCTTT.

V usage is TRBV5-1 and J usage is TRBJ1-2; 9 bases agree with TRBD1. Germline lookup yields CDR1 SGHRS and CDR2 YFSETQ. The J segment lost 1 base and the V segment lost 6 bases, leaving 7 bases of the junction unmatched. The CDR3 is 15 amino acids. The CDR3 coding sequence is TGCGCCAGCACAAAAACAGGGGGCGTTAACTATGGCTACACCTTC. This gives the protein CASTKTGGVNYGYTF.

This chain links TRBV12-3 or TRBV12-4 with TRBJ2-1, with a weak D call TRBD2 (5 bases). CDR3 size: 12 residues. Trimming removed 5 bases at V and 14 bases at J, with 16 bases between. CDR3 nucleotide sequence: TGTGCCAGCAGTATGAGGACTTCTGGTGAGTTCTTC. This encodes CASSMRTSGEFF.

J is TRBJ1-1 and V is TRBV18; D remains ambiguous. CDR3 length: 11 residues. Trimming pared 3 bases from V and 5 bases from J, leaving 4 bases between. CDR1 KGHSH and CDR2 LQKENI come from the germline V gene. This CDR3 is CASSPGTEAFF. The CDR3 bases are TGTGCCAGCTCACCCGGGACTGAAGCTTTCTTT.

The rearrangement links TRBV11-1 to TRBJ1-1; perhaps TRBD1 as D (5 bases). V was clipped by 3 bases and J by 8 bases, with 16 bases between them. The CDR3 covers 14 residues. Germline lookup yields CDR1 SGHAT and CDR2 FQDESV (reference sequence). The CDR3 loop reads CASSLGGVRMEAFF. In DNA form, the CDR3 reads TGTGCCAGCAGCTTGGGAGGGGTCCGGATGGAAGCTTTCTTT.

This clone was seen just once. The chain carries TRBV7-2 and TRBJ2-5; possible D gene TRBD2, 7 bases. The CDR3 contains 14 residues. V gave up 4 bases and J gave up 2 bases, with 11 bases separating them. Germline lookup yields CDR1 SGHTA and CDR2 FQGNSA. The CDR3: CASSSGGPQETQYF. In DNA form, the CDR3 reads TGTGCCAGCAGCTCGGGGGGCCCGCAAGAGACCCAGTACTTC.

This clone appeared once. The V and J genes are TRBV19 and TRBJ2-1; tentative D call: TRBD2 (6 bases). The CDR3 consists of 15 residues. Per germline, CDR1 LNHDA and CDR2 SQIVND (reference sequence). V gave up 6 bases and J gave up 4 bases, with 16 bases separating them. The CDR3 protein is CASSGGVTSYNEQFF. Here the CDR3 DNA reads TGTGCCAGTAGCGGAGGGGTTACCTCTTACAATGAGCAGTTCTTC.

CDR3 sequence reads: CASSLSEGGQPQHF. In DNA form, the CDR3 reads TGCGCCAGCAGCTTGTCAGAGGGAGGACAGCCCCAGCATTTT. This chain joins TRBV5-1 and TRBJ1-5; D is ambiguous. The CDR3 sequence is 14 residues long. Germline assignment: CDR1 SGHRS and CDR2 YFSETQ. Trimming removed 1 base at V and 7 bases at J, with 12 bases between.

This sequence joins TRBV20-1 and TRBJ2-2; 8 bases map to TRBD2. CDR1 is DFQATT and CDR2 is SNEGSKA in the germline V gene (reference sequence). Unmatched junction bases numbered 3, after V lost 3 bases and J lost 3 bases. The CDR3 runs 14 residues. CDR3 nucleotide sequence: TGCAGTGCTAGTCGAGCGGGAGACACCGGGGAGCTGTTTTTT. This encodes CSASRAGDTGELFF.

J is TRBJ2-5 and V is TRBV18; D may be TRBD2 (5 bases). This CDR3 has 12 amino acids. V lost 6 bases and J lost 5, with 10 bases in between. Per germline, CDR1 KGHSH and CDR2 LQKENI. CDR3 in DNA: TGTGCCAGCTCCGGGGTTGGGGAGACCCAGTACTTC. Amino acid sequence: CASSGVGETQYF.